The following is a TCR beta chain sequence with its context. This sample is drawn from a study of shared clonotypes between healthy human individuals. The assay was carried out at the deep level. Measured with immunoSEQ multiplex PCR; TCRdb has only the in-frame clones, and not every one. The sample consists of more than 2,000,000 clones, over 85% of them appearing once. All donors qualified as healthy HIV-negative adults and had experienced no recent acute infections or vaccinations. V was pared by 5 bases and J by 9 bases, with 19 bases between. This CDR3 contains 14 residues. Per germline, CDR1 SEHNR and CDR2 FQNEAQ (reference sequence).

The receptor's source is a man in his late teens or twenties in good health. Some clones in this sample may be carry-over from other donors' samples. Sequenced: naive CD4+ T cells from PBMCs. Subset described: CD45RA+ positively selected. The V call is TRBV7-9, the J call TRBJ1-1; weak D call: TRBD1 (6 bases). CDR3 sequence: CASSPGPGTIKAFF. CDR3 coding DNA: TGTGCCAGCAGCCCTGGGCCGGGGACAATAAAAGCTTTCTTT.